Listed below are T cell receptor beta chains from one sample, sequenced in a study of CD8+ T cells in alopecia areata. Using immunoSEQ multiplex PCR, the repertoire was profiled, and TCRdb retains in-frame clones only, with some absent. The sample has about 150,000 clones, less than 65% seen once. The sample consisted of CD8+ T cells sorted from blood, taken at week 0. The receptors stem from a human donor with alopecia areata. Each CDR3 is given without its conserved first and last residue. Each record gives: V gene, CDR3 protein.

>TRBV6-5
ASSHRQAIYGYT
>TRBV5-4
ASSFLAGDSEQY
>TRBV27
ASSPGWSSEAF
>TRBV27
ASSSKSGTYSEQF
>TRBV4-3
ASSQELPTGTGGAYEQY
>TRBV30
AWSVPSYEQY
>TRBV10-3
AISLEDPISADTQY
>TRBV30
AWSYGGETEAF
>TRBV4-3
ASSSGTGLSGNTIY
>TRBV5-1
ASTKAPGVYEQY
>TRBV7-9
ASSLVGTQGWHEQY
>TRBV10-3
AITGQTGGGYT
>TRBV30
AWSRDRDNEQF
>TRBV11-2
ASSLGLRMIHSGANVLT
>TRBV2
ASRPGRPEAF
>TRBV7-3
ASSLTDSYEQY
>TRBV15
ATSRGRGSYEQY
>TRBV4-3
ASSQDMRGAGYEQY
>TRBV29-1
SIGLAGEGAGELF
>TRBV2
ASSESVYEQF
>TRBV7-6
ASSNRDRENTQY
>TRBV5-1
ASSSGQNPYEQY
>TRBV13
ASSLAGENTDTQY
>TRBV9
ASSPLSGAVYGYT
>TRBV11-2
ASSPTGRETQY
>TRBV30
AWSVTGADGYT
>TRBV12-5
ASGPNRVREQY
>TRBV9
ASSDRQGDEQF
>TRBV29-1
SAGQGQPGELF
>TRBV4-3
ASSPRGHEQF
>TRBV29-1
SVVDSYNEQF
>TRBV27
ASSFRDASGANVLT
>TRBV7-9
ATPGQGPTEAF
>TRBV30
AWSEGYEQY
>TRBV7-6
ASSPGRGGAYEQY
>TRBV29-1
SVEDRYEQY
>TRBV7-9
ASSPPGQGQYGYT
>TRBV13
ASSLRGQETQY
>TRBV11-2
ASSPASTTGNGYT
>TRBV4-3
ASSQVIGTGSDTQY
>TRBV9
ASSSSSSPDRGDGYT
>TRBV4-1
ASSQFPGIREQY
>TRBV14
ASGAGYNEQF
>TRBV5-1
ASSLYSDRDSPLH
>TRBV10-1
ASSRNRGDTQY
>TRBV7-6
ASSSGGSYNSPLH
>TRBV20-1
SPRVDETQY